This T cell receptor beta chain was sequenced in a study of T cell responses to AZD1222 COVID-19 vaccine. Study-level information: Pooled together were second doses at about 4 or about 12 weeks.

About this clone: Its antigen is unidentified.

Germline V gives CDR1 SEHNR, CDR2 FQNEAQ (reference sequence). Trimming took off 7 bases at V and 0 bases at J, with 14 bases between the two ends. There are 15 residues in the CDR3. Assay: immunoSEQ multiplex PCR; the TCRdb copy retains only in-frame clones and omits some. Of 100,000 or so clones in the sample, 82% were seen once. Study findings and constraints: Donors were chiefly white British, with a greater number of females, and clonal diversity was perhaps underestimated. Close to half of spike-specific TCRs reportedly recognize unmutated variant regions.

The V call is TRBV7-9, the J call TRBJ2-3, with a weak D call TRBD1 (7 bases). This receptor was identified in an adult in good health. This specimen was peripheral blood, taken on day 0 of AZD1222 vaccination. CDR3 coding DNA: TGTGCCAGCATCAGGGGGGCAACTAGCACAGATACGCAGTATTTT. It translates to CASIRGATSTDTQYF.